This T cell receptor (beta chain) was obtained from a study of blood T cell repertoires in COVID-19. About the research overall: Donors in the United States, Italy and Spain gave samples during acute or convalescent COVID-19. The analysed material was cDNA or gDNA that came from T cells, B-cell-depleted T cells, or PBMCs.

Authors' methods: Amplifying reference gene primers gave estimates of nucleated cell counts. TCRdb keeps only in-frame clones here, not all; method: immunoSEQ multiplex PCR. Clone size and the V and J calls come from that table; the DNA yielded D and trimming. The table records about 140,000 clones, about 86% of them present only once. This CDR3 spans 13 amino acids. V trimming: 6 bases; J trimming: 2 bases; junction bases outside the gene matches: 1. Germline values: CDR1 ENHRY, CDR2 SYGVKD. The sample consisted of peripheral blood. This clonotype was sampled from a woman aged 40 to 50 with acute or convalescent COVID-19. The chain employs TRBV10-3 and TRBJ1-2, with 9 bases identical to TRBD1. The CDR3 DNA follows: TGTGCCATCAGGGGGACAGGGAACTATGGCTACACCTTC. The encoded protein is CAIRGTGNYGYTF.